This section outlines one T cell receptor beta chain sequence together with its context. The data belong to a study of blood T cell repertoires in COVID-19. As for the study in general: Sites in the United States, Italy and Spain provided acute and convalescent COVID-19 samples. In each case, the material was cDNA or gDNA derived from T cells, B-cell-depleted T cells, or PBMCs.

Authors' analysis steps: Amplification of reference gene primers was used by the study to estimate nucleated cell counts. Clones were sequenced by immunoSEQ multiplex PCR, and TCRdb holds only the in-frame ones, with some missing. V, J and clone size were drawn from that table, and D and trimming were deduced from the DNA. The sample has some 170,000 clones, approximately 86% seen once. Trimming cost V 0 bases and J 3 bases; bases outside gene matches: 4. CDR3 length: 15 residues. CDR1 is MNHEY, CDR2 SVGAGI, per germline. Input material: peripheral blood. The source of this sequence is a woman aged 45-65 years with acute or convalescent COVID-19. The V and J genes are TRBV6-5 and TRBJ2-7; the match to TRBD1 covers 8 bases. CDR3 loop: CASSYSYGQGYEQYF. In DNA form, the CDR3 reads TGTGCCAGCAGTTACTCGTATGGACAGGGCTACGAGCAGTACTTC.